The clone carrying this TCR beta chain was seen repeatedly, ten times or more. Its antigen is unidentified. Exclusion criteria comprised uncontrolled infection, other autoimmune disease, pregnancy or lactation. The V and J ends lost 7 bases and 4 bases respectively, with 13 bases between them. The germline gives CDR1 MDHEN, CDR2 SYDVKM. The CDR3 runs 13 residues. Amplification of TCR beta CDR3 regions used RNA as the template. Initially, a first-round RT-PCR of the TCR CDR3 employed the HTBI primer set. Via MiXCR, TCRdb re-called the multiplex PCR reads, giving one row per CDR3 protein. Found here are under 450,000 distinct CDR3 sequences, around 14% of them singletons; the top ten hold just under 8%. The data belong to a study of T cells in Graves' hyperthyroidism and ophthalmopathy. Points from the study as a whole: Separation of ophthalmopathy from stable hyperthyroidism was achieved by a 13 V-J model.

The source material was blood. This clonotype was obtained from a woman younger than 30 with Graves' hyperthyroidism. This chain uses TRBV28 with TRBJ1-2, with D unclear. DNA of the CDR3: TGTGCCAGCACCGGACCGGGAGGCTATGGCTACACCTTC. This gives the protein CASTGPGGYGYTF.